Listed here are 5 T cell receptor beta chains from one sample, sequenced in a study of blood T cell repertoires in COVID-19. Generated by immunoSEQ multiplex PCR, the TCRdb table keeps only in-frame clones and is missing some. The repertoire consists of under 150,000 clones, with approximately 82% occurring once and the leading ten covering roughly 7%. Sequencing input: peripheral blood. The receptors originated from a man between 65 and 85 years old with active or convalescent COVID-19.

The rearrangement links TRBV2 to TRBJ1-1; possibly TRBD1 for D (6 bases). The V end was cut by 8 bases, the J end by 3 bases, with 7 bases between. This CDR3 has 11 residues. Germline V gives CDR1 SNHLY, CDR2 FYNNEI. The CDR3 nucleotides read TGTGCCAGCGGGGGCTACACTGAAGCTTTCTTT. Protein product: CASGGYTEAFF.

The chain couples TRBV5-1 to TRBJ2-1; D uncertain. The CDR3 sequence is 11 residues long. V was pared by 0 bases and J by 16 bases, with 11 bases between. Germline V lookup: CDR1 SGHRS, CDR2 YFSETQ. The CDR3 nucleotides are TGCGCCAGCAGCTTGGAACAGAGACAATTCTTC. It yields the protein CASSLEQRQFF.

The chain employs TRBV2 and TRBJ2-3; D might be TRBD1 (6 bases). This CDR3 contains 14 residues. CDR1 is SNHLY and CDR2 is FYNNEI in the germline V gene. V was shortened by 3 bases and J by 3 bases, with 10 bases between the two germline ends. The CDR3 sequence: CASSDVRGTDTQYF. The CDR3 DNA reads TGTGCCAGCAGTGATGTAAGGGGGACAGATACGCAGTATTTT.

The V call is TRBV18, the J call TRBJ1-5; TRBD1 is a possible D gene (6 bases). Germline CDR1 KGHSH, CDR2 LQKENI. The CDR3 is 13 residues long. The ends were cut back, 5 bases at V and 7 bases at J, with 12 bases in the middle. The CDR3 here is CASSSTGTQPQHF. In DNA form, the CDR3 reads TGTGCCAGCTCATCAACAGGGACGCAGCCCCAGCATTTT.

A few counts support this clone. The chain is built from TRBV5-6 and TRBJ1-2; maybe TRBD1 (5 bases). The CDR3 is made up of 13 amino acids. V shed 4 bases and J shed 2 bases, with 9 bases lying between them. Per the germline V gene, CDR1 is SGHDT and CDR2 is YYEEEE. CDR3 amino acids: CASSRDRNYGYTF. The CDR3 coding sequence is TGTGCCAGCAGCCGAGACAGAAACTATGGCTACACCTTC.